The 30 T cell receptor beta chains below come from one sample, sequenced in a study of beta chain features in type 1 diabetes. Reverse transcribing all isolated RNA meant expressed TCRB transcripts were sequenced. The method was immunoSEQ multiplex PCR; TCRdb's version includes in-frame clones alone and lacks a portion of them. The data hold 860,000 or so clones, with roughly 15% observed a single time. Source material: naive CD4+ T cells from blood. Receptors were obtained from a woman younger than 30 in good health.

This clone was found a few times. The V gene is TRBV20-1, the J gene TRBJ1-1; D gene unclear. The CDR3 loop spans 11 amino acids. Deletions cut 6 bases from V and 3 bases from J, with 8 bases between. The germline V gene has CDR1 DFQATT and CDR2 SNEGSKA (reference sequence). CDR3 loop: CSAVMDTEAFF. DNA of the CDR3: TGCAGTGCCGTCATGGACACTGAAGCTTTCTTT.

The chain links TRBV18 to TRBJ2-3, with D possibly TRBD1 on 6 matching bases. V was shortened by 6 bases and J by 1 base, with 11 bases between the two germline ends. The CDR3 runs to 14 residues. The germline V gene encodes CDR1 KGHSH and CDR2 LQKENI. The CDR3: CASSSRTGTDTQYF. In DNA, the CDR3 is TGTGCCAGCTCCTCCCGGACAGGCACAGATACGCAGTATTTT. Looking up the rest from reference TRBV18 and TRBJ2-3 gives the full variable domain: NAGVMQNPRHLVRRRGQEARLRCSPMKGHSHVYWYRQLPEEGLKFMVYLQKENIIDESGMPKERFSAEFPKEGPSILRIQQVVRGDSAAYFCASSSRTGTDTQYFGPGTRLTVL.

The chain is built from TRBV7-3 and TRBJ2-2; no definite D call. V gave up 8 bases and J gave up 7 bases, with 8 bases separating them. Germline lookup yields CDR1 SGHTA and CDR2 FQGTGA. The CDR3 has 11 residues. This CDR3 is CASGKNGELFF. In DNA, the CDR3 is TGTGCCAGCGGAAAAAACGGGGAGCTGTTTTTT.

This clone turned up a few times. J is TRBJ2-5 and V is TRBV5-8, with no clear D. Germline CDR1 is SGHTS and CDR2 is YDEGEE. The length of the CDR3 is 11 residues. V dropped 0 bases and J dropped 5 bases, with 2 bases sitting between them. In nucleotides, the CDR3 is TGTGCCAGCAGCTTGGTGGAGACCCAGTACTTC. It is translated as CASSLVETQYF.

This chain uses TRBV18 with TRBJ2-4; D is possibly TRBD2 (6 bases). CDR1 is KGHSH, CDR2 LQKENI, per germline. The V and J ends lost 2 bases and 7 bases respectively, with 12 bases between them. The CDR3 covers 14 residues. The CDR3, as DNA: TGTGCCAGCTCACCAGCGGGGTCGGGGAACATTCAGTACTTC. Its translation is CASSPAGSGNIQYF.

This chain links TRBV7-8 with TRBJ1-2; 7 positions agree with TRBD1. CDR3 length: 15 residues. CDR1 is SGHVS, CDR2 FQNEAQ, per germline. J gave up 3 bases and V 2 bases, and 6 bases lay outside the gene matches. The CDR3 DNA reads TGTGCCAGCAGCTTATACGCACAGGGGCACTATGGCTACACCTTC. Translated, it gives CASSLYAQGHYGYTF. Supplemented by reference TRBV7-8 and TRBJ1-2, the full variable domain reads GAGVSQSPRYKVAKRGQDVALRCDPISGHVSLFWYQQALGQGPEFLTYFQNEAQLDKSGLPSDRFFAERPEGSVSTLKIQRTQQEDSAVYLCASSLYAQGHYGYTFGSGTRLTVV.

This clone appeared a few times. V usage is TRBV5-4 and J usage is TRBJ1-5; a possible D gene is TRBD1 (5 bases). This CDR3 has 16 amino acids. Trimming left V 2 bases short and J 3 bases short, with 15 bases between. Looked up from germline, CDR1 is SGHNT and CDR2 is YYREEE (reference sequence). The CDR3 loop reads CASSLKRYGANQPQHF. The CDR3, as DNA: TGTGCCAGCAGCTTAAAGAGGTACGGGGCCAATCAGCCCCAGCATTTT.

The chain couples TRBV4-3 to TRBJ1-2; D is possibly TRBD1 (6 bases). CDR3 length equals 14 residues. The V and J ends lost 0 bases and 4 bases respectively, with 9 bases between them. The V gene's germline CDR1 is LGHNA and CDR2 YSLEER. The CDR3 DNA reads TGCGCCAGCAGCCAAGAGACAGGCCTCTATGGCTACACCTTC. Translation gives CASSQETGLYGYTF.

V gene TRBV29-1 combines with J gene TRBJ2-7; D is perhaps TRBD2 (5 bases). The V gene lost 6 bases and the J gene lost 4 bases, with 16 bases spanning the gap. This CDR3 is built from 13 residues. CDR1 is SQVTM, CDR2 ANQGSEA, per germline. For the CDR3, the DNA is TGCAGCGTCGATGGAGTGACGGGATACGAGCAGTACTTC. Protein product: CSVDGVTGYEQYF.

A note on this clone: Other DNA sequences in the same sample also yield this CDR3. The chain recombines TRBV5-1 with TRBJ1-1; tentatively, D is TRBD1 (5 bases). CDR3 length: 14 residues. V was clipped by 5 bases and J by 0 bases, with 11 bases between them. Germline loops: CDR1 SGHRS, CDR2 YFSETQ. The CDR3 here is CASRSGGLNTEAFF. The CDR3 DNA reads TGCGCCAGCAGATCCGGGGGTCTGAACACTGAAGCTTTCTTT.

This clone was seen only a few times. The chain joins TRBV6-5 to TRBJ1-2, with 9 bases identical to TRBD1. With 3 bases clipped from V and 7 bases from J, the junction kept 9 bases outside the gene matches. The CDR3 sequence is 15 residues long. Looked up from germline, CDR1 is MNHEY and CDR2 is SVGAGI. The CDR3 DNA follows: TGTGCCAGCAGTTATGAGCACAGGGGGCGTTTTGGCTACACCTTC. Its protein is CASSYEHRGRFGYTF.

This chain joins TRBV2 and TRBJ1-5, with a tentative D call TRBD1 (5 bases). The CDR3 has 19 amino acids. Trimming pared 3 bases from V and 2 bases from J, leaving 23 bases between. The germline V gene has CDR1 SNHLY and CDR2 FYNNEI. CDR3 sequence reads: CASSDSLAAQGIGNQPQHF. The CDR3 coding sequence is TGTGCCAGCAGTGATTCGTTGGCCGCCCAGGGTATTGGCAATCAGCCCCAGCATTTT.

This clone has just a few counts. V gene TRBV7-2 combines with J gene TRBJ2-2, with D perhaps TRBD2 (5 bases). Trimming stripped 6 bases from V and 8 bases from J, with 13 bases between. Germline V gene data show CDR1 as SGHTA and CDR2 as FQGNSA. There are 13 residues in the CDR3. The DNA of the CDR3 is TGTGCCAGCAGTCCTCGGACTCTGGGGGAGCTGTTTTTT. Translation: CASSPRTLGELFF.

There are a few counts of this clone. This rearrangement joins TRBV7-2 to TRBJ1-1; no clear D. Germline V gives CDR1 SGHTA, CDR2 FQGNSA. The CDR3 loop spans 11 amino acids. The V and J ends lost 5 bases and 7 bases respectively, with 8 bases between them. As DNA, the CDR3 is TGTGCCAGCAGCCACCGGCTTGAAGCTTTCTTT. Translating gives CASSHRLEAFF. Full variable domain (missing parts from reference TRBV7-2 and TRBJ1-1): GAGVSQSPSNKVTEKGKDVELRCDPISGHTALYWYRQSLGQGLEFLIYFQGNSAPDKSGLPSDRFSAERTGGSVSTLTIQRTQQEDSAVYLCASSHRLEAFFGQGTRLTVV.

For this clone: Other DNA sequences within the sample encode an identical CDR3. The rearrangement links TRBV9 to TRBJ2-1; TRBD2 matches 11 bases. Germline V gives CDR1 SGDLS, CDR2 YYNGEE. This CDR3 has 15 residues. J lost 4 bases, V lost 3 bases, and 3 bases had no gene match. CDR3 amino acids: CASSAGTSGYNEQFF. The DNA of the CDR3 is TGTGCCAGCAGCGCGGGGACTAGCGGTTACAATGAGCAGTTCTTC.

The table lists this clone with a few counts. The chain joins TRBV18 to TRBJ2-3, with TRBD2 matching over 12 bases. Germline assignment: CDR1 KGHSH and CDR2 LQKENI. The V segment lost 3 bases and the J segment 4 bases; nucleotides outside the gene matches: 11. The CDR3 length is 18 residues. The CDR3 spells CASSPVPKTSGSPDTQYF. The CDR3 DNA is TGTGCCAGCTCACCTGTTCCCAAGACTAGCGGGAGCCCAGATACGCAGTATTTT.

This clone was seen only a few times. CDR3 DNA sequence: TGTGCCAGCAGCTCTCATGGAGCGGGGGAGCAGTACTTC. Amino acids: CASSSHGAGEQYF. V and J are TRBV9 and TRBJ2-7, with TRBD2 matching 7 bases. This CDR3 has 13 residues. Germline V gene data show CDR1 as SGDLS and CDR2 as YYNGEE. Trimming took 4 bases from V and 7 from J; bases not matched to a gene: 8. Looking up the rest from reference TRBV9 and TRBJ2-7 gives the full variable domain: DSGVTQTPKHLITATGQRVTLRCSPRSGDLSVYWYQQSLDQGLQFLIQYYNGEERAKGNILERFSAQQFPDLHSELNLSSLELGDSALYFCASSSHGAGEQYFGPGTRLTVT.

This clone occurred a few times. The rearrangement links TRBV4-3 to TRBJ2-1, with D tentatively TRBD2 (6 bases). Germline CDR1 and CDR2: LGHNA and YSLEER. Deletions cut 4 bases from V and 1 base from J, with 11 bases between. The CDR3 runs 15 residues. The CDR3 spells CASSRLADSYNEQFF. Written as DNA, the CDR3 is TGCGCCAGCAGCCGCTTAGCGGATTCCTACAATGAGCAGTTCTTC.

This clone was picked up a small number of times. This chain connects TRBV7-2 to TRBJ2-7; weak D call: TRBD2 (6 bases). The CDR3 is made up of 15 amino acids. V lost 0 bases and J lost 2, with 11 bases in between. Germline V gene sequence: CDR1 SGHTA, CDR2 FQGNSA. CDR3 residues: CASSLARREAYEQYF. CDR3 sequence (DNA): TGTGCCAGCAGCTTAGCGAGGCGGGAAGCCTACGAGCAGTACTTC. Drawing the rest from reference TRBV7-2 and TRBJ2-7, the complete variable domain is GAGVSQSPSNKVTEKGKDVELRCDPISGHTALYWYRQSLGQGLEFLIYFQGNSAPDKSGLPSDRFSAERTGGSVSTLTIQRTQQEDSAVYLCASSLARREAYEQYFGPGTRLTVT.

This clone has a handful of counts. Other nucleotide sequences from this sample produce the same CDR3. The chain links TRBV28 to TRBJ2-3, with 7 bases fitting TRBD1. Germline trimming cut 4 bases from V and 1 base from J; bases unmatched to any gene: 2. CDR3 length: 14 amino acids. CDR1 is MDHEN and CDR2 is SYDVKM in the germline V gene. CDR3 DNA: TGTGCCAGCAGTTCAGGACAGGGCACAGATACGCAGTATTTT. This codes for CASSSGQGTDTQYF.

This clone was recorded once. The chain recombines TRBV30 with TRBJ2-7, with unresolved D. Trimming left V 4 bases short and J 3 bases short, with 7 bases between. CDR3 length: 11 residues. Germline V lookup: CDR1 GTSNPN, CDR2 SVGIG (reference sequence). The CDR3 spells CAWNPCYEQYF. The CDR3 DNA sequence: TGTGCCTGGAATCCCTGCTACGAGCAGTACTTC.

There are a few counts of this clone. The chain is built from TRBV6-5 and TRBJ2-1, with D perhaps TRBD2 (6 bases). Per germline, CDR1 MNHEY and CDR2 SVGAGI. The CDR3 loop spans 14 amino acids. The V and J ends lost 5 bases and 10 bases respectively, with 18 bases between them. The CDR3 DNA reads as TGTGCCAGCAGTACCGCCGGGACTGGGCTGGAGCAGTTCTTC. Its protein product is CASSTAGTGLEQFF.

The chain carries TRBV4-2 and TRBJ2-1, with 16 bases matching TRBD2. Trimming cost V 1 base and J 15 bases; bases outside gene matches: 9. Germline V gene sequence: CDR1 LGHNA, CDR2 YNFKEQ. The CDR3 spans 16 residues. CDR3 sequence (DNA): TGTGCCAGCAGCCAAGTAATTGGGACTAGCGGGAGGGCAGTGTTCTTC. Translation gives CASSQVIGTSGRAVFF.

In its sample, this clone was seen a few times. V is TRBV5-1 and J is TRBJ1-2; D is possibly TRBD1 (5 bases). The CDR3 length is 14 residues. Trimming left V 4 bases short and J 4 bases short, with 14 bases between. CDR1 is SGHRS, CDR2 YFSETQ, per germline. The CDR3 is CASSPGTQTYGYTF. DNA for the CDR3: TGCGCCAGCAGCCCCGGGACTCAGACCTATGGCTACACCTTC.

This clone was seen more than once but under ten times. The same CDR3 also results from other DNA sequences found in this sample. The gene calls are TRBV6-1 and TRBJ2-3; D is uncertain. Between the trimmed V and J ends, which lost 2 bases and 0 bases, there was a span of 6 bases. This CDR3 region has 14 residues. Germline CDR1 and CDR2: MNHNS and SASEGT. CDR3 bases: TGTGCCAGCAGTGAAAGACGGAGCACAGATACGCAGTATTTT. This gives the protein CASSERRSTDTQYF.

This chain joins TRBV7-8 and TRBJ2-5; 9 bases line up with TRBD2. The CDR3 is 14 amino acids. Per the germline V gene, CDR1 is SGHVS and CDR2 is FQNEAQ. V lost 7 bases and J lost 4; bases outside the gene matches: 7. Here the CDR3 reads CASIRSGSRETQYF. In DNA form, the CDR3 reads TGTGCCAGCATCCGTAGCGGGAGCCGAGAGACCCAGTACTTC.

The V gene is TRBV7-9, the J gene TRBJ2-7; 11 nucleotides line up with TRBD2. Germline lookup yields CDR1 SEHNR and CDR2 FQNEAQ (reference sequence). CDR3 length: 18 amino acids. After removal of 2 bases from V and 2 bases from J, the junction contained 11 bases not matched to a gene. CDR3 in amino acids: CASSLRLAGPHLPYEQYF. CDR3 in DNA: TGTGCCAGCAGCTTACGACTAGCGGGACCTCACCTTCCCTACGAGCAGTACTTC.

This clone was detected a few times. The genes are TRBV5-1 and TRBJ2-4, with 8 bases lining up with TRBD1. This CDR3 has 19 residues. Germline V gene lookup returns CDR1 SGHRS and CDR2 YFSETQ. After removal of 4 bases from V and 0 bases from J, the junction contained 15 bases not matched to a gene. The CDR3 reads CASSLPTGEVLLAKNIQYF. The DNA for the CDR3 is TGCGCCAGCAGCCTTCCGACAGGGGAGGTTCTTCTAGCCAAAAACATTCAGTACTTC.

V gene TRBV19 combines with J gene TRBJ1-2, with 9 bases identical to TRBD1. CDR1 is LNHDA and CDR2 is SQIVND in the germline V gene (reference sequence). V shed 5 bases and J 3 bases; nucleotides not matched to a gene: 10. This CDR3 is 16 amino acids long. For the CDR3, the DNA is TGTGCCAGTAGTCCCCTTGGAGGACAGGGGTACTATGGCTACACCTTC. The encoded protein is CASSPLGGQGYYGYTF.

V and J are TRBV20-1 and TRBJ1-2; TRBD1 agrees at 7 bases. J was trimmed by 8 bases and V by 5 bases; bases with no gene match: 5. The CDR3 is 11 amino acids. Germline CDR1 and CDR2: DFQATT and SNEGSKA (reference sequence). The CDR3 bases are TGCAGTGCTCCCAGGGGGGGAGGCTACACCTTC. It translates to CSAPRGGGYTF.